The clone carrying this TCR beta chain was seen repeatedly, ten times or more. Total RNA amounting to roughly 450 ng was the source from which TCR beta cDNA was made with a constant-region primer. Investigators got TCR beta libraries out of three nested multiplex PCR rounds, done with slightly modified ARM-PCR. With TRBV1-TRBV30 forward primers and a C-beta reverse primer, the first two PCR rounds were run for approximately 10 cycles each. MiXCR was run by TCRdb on the multiplex PCR reads, yielding one entry per CDR3 protein. The sample comprises some 190,000 distinct CDR3 sequences, approximately 60% of which are singletons, and around 68% rests with the top ten. Unsorted whole blood supplied the blood RNA, and germline DNA was isolated too. The data were taken from a study of tumor-infiltrating lymphocytes in primary liver carcinoma. Deletions cut 8 bases from V and 1 base from J, with 21 bases between. The CDR3 extends over 17 amino acids.

This receptor was identified in a man in his forties or fifties with primary liver carcinoma and hepatitis B virus infection. The sequenced sample consisted of peripheral blood. The chain combines TRBV12-3 or TRBV12-4 with TRBJ1-5; D is ambiguous. CDR3 residues: CASCLLMVGISNQPQHF. In nucleotides, the CDR3 is TGTGCCAGCTGCCTACTGATGGTCGGGATAAGCAATCAGCCCCAGCATTTT.